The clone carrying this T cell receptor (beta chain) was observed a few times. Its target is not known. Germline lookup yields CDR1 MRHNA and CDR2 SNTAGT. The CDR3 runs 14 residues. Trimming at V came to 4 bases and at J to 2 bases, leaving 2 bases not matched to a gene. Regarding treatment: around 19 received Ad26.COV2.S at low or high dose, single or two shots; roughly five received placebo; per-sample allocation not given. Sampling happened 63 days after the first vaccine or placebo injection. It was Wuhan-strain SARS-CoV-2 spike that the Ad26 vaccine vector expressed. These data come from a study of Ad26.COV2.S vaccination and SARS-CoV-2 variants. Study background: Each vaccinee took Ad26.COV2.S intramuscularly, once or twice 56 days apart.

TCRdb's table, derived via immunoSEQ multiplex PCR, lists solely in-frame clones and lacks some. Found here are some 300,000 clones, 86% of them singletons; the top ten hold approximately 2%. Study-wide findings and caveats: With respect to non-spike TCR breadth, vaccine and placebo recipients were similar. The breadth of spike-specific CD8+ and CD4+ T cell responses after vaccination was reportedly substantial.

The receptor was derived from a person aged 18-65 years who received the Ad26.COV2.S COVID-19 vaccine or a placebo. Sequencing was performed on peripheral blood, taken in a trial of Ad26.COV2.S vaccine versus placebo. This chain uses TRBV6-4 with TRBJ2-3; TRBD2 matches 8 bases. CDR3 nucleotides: TGTGCCAGCAGTGCGGGGGGGCACACAGATACGCAGTATTTT. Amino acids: CASSAGGHTDTQYF.